This TCR beta chain stems from a study of T cell changes during pregnancy in multiple sclerosis. The method was immunoSEQ multiplex PCR; TCRdb's version includes in-frame clones alone and lacks a portion of them. The table lists approximately 79,000 clones, around 90% of them singletons, with 0.2% to 0.25% in the top ten. Sequenced material: CD4+ T cells from peripheral blood mononuclear cells, taken before pregnancy. The TCR was taken from a female donor with multiple sclerosis, enrolled in a pregnancy study.

CDR3 sequence (DNA): TGTGCCAGCAGCTCCCCGGGGGGGTATGGCTACACCTTC. Translating gives CASSSPGGYGYTF. V is TRBV5-5 and J is TRBJ1-2; possibly TRBD1 for D (5 bases). CDR3 size: 13 residues. Trimming removed 3 bases from V and 5 bases from J, with 11 bases in between. Germline assignment: CDR1 SGHKS and CDR2 YYEKEE (reference sequence).